This TCR beta chain was profiled in a study of technical replicates of blood from a few donors. Here immunoSEQ multiplex PCR was the method, and the copy in TCRdb shows in-frame clones only, minus some. The sample carries about 81,000 clones, about 96% recorded once. The CDR3 runs to 14 residues. Germline V gene lookup returns CDR1 MNHEY and CDR2 SMNVEV (reference sequence). With V trimmed by 3 bases and J by 8 bases, 9 bases remained unmatched. The material sequenced was T cells isolated from PBMCs. The clonotype was recovered from a human donor in good health. The rearrangement links TRBV27 to TRBJ1-2, with 7 bases that match TRBD1. The CDR3 is CASSLVTGRGGYTF. The CDR3 DNA sequence: TGTGCCAGCAGTTTGGTGACAGGGCGTGGCGGCTACACCTTC.